These 9 T cell receptor beta chains originate from one sample sequenced in a study of neoadjuvant anti-PD-1 for oral cavity cancer. Clones were read by immunoSEQ multiplex PCR, and TCRdb kept only the in-frame ones, dropping some. Among fewer than 20,000 clones, around 66% were seen once, and the ten largest hold 2.5% to 3.5%. The material sequenced was PBMCs, taken before nivolumab (anti-PD-1) treatment. Every receptor here comes from a person aged 40 to 85 with oral cavity squamous cell carcinoma.

The chain has TRBV28 and TRBJ1-2; the D is unclear. This CDR3 region has 16 residues. The germline V and J ends were trimmed by 6 bases and 4 bases, with 21 bases remaining between them. The germline gives CDR1 MDHEN, CDR2 SYDVKM. CDR3 sequence reads: CASSHRTRQAVYGYTF. The DNA of the CDR3 is TGTGCCAGCAGCCACCGAACCCGGCAGGCCGTCTATGGCTACACCTTC.

About this clone: Germline and junction disagree at one end, which may indicate a read error. The V and J genes are TRBV11-2 and TRBJ2-1; 7 positions agree with TRBD2. The CDR3 is 11 residues long. Germline V gene lookup returns CDR1 SGHAT and CDR2 FQNNGV. The CDR3 spells CASSLMTSTVF. The CDR3 nucleotides read TGTGCCAGCAGCTTGATGACTAGCACGGTCTTC.

This sequence joins TRBV6-5 and TRBJ2-2; D remains ambiguous. CDR1 is MNHEY and CDR2 is SVGAGI in the germline V gene. The CDR3 extends over 14 amino acids. Trimming removed 0 bases from V and 0 bases from J, with 2 bases in between. CDR3: CASSYSPNTGELFF. The CDR3 DNA sequence: TGTGCCAGCAGTTACTCCCCGAACACCGGGGAGCTGTTTTTT.

This clone was seen more than once but under ten times. The chain links TRBV2 to TRBJ1-5, with TRBD1 as a possible D gene (5 bases). The germline V gene encodes CDR1 SNHLY and CDR2 FYNNEI. The CDR3 runs 12 residues. V gave up 5 bases and J gave up 7 bases, with 9 bases separating them. As DNA, the CDR3 is TGTGCCAGCAGTTTGTCAGGGCAGCCCCAGCATTTT. Translation gives CASSLSGQPQHF. The entire variable domain, with the rest obtained from reference TRBV2 and TRBJ1-5, is as follows: EPEVTQTPSHQVTQMGQEVILRCVPISNHLYFYWYRQILGQKVEFLVSFYNNEISEKSEIFDDQFSVERPDGSNFTLKIRSTKLEDSAMYFCASSLSGQPQHFGDGTRLSIL.

This clone was observed a few times. The chain links TRBV5-4 to TRBJ2-2; either TRBD1 or TRBD2 may supply D (5 bases each). This CDR3 comprises 14 residues. Per germline, CDR1 SGHNT and CDR2 YYREEE (reference sequence). V lost 9 bases, J lost 0 bases, and 12 bases lay in between. The CDR3 DNA reads as TGTGCCACCGGTGGGGACCCGAACACCGGGGAGCTGTTTTTT. Protein product: CATGGDPNTGELFF.

This rearrangement joins TRBV15 to TRBJ2-7; a weak D match, TRBD2 (5 bases). Germline lookup yields CDR1 LNHNV and CDR2 YYDKDF (reference sequence). The CDR3 has 16 amino acids. The ends were cut back, 3 bases at V and 6 bases at J, with 21 bases in the middle. Here the CDR3 DNA reads TGTGCCACCAGCAGTGGGGTCGGCGGGCTACGGGGCGAGCAGTACTTC. This gives the protein CATSSGVGGLRGEQYF.

This clone was observed a few times. This chain uses TRBV5-1 with TRBJ2-5; weak D call: TRBD2 (6 bases). Germline V gene lookup returns CDR1 SGHRS and CDR2 YFSETQ. This CDR3 has 15 amino acids. The V end was cut by 0 bases, the J end by 1 base, with 10 bases between. CDR3 sequence reads: CASSLGMTSQETQYF. The CDR3 DNA is TGCGCCAGCAGCTTGGGGATGACTAGCCAAGAGACCCAGTACTTC. Using reference TRBV5-1 and TRBJ2-5 for the parts outside the CDR3, the full variable domain is KAGVTQTPRYLIKTRGQQVTLSCSPISGHRSVSWYQQTPGQGLQFLFEYFSETQRNKGNFPGRFSGRQFSNSRSEMNVSTLELGDSALYLCASSLGMTSQETQYFGPGTRLLVL.

This clone was counted only a few times. The chain uses TRBV6-6 and TRBJ2-1, with 11 bases fitting TRBD2. CDR1 MNHNY and CDR2 SVGAGI come from the germline V gene (reference sequence). J was trimmed by 2 bases and V by 6 bases; bases with no gene match: 3. The CDR3 runs to 15 residues. The CDR3 protein is CASRGGLAAYNEQFF. DNA of the CDR3: TGTGCCAGCAGGGGGGGACTAGCGGCCTACAATGAGCAGTTCTTC.

The chain recombines TRBV5-1 with TRBJ2-5, with D possibly TRBD1 on 6 matching bases. The germline V gene encodes CDR1 SGHRS and CDR2 YFSETQ. The CDR3 sequence is 14 residues long. V was clipped by 1 base and J by 1 base, with 8 bases between them. Here the CDR3 DNA reads TGCGCCAGCAGCTTGACAGGGAGCCAAGAGACCCAGTACTTC. Translating gives CASSLTGSQETQYF.